This T cell receptor beta chain was identified in a study of blood T cells in healthy people across ages. A second PCR, run for about 7 to 11 cycles, used a sample-barcoded 5' primer plus a J-beta primer mix. Samples each returned at least 3 million CDR3-containing paired-end reads. TCRdb re-analysed the 5' RACE reads in MiXCR, keeping a single row per CDR3 protein. The sample has about 1.5 million distinct CDR3 sequences, about 42% seen once; the top ten hold about 4%. The germline V gene encodes CDR1 SNHLY and CDR2 FYNNEI. The V gene lost 0 bases and the J gene lost 14 bases, with 8 bases spanning the gap. CDR3 length: 11 residues. Study-wide results and limits: The study found more naive CD4+ cells and higher diversity in long-lived than aged donors. A conclusive naive versus antigen-experienced comparison was prevented by the unsorted PBMCs.

About this clonotype itself: Its specificity is unknown.

This chain links TRBV2 with TRBJ2-1; D uncertain. This TCR came from a woman younger than 30 in good health. Sequencing was carried out using blood. CDR3 coding DNA: TGTGCCAGCAGTGAAGCGGTGATAGAGTTCTTC. As protein: CASSEAVIEFF.